This TCR beta chain derives from a study of response to subunit inactivated influenza vaccine. Study-level findings and limits: It was suggested by the authors that few new T cells are recruited by each seasonal influenza vaccination.

In regard to this clonotype: What it recognizes is unknown.

MiXCR, run by TCRdb on the RT-PCR reads, gives a single entry per CDR3 protein. The repertoire holds hundreds of thousands of distinct CDR3 sequences, with around 15% as singletons. The CDR3 extends over 14 amino acids. Germline CDR1 and CDR2: MNHEY and SVGAGI. Trimming removed 0 bases from V and 5 bases from J, with 8 bases in between. The V call is TRBV6-5, the J call TRBJ1-5; D possibly corresponds to TRBD1 (5 bases). The receptor was isolated from a man aged 50 to 60 who received an inactivated influenza vaccine. The sample here was PBMCs from blood, taken around 14 days before vaccination. This CDR3 reads CASSYSQGDQPQHF. The CDR3 DNA reads as TGTGCCAGCAGTTACTCGCAGGGAGATCAGCCCCAGCATTTT.